The T cell receptor (beta chain) described here comes from a study of control samples from healthy donors and cancer patients. This clone was observed a single time. Measured with immunoSEQ multiplex PCR; TCRdb has only the in-frame clones, and not every one. Of 100,000 or so clones listed, around 80% are singletons. This CDR3 has 17 amino acids. From germline, CDR1 is SEHNR and CDR2 FQNEAQ (reference sequence). Trimming removed 0 bases from V and 4 bases from J; junction bases left unmatched: 7. Sequencing was done on a sample of blood. The TCR sequence derives from a woman in her sixties in good health. The rearrangement links TRBV7-9 to TRBJ1-3; 9 bases fit TRBD1. The CDR3 nucleotides read TGTGCCAGCAGCTTAGCAGTAACAGGGGGCTCAGGAAACACCATATATTTT. Translating it yields CASSLAVTGGSGNTIYF.